One and the same sample provided the 30 T cell receptor beta chains below, sequenced in a study of CD8 T cells in Susac syndrome. Random-hexamer reverse transcription was applied to roughly 0.5 to 1 ug RNA. TCRdb re-derived calls from the immunoSEQ multiplex PCR reads in MiXCR, one entry per CDR3 protein. The sample records more than 250,000 distinct CDR3 sequences, 92% being singletons. The source material was CD4+ T cells from PBMCs. Every receptor here comes from a human donor with multiple sclerosis.

J is TRBJ2-2 and V is TRBV3-1, with TRBD2 matching over 12 bases. V lost 3 bases and J lost 1; bases outside the gene matches: 3. The length of the CDR3 is 17 residues. The germline CDR1 and CDR2 sequences are LGHDT and YNNKEL (reference sequence). The CDR3 DNA is TGTGCCAGCAGCCACCTACTAGCGGGGGGGAACACCGGGGAGCTGTTTTTT. Protein sequence: CASSHLLAGGNTGELFF.

DNA for the CDR3: TGTGCCAGCAGCGTCGATACAGAACCTAACACTGAAGCTTTCTTT. Its protein is CASSVDTEPNTEAFF. The chain carries TRBV9 and TRBJ1-1; D unclear. V dropped 2 bases and J dropped 2 bases, with 13 bases sitting between them. Per germline, CDR1 SGDLS and CDR2 YYNGEE. The CDR3 spans 15 residues.

The chain uses TRBV7-3 and TRBJ2-6; a weak D match, TRBD1 (6 bases). The ends were cut back, 6 bases at V and 4 bases at J, with 13 bases in the middle. CDR1 is SGHTA and CDR2 is FQGTGA in the germline V gene. There are 15 residues in the CDR3. The chain's CDR3 is CASSSTGHGANVLTF. The CDR3 DNA follows: TGTGCCAGCAGTAGTACAGGGCACGGGGCCAACGTCCTGACTTTC.

The J gene is TRBJ2-5, the V gene TRBV7-2, with a tentative D call TRBD2 (5 bases). The CDR3 totals 14 residues. Per the germline V gene, CDR1 is SGHTA and CDR2 is FQGNSA. The V end was cut by 5 bases, the J end by 9 bases, with 19 bases between. CDR3 amino acids: CASSTRTGSPAQYF. The CDR3 DNA follows: TGTGCCAGCAGCACCCGGACTGGATCCCCGGCCCAGTACTTC.

As regards this clonotype: A junction boundary mismatches the germline segment, possibly from a read error. The chain carries TRBV4-1 and TRBJ1-1, with a possible D match to TRBD1 (6 bases). Germline V lookup: CDR1 MGHRA, CDR2 YSYEKL. The CDR3 runs to 17 residues. This chain's CDR3 is CASSRGGPEGGNTEASF. DNA of the CDR3: TGCGCCAGCAGCCGGGGGGGGCCTGAGGGGGGGAACACTGAAGCTTCCTTT.

The V and J genes are TRBV7-2 and TRBJ2-1; TRBD1 matches at 7 bases. J gave up 7 bases and V 3 bases, and 15 bases lay outside the gene matches. Germline CDR1 is SGHTA and CDR2 is FQGNSA. This CDR3 is built from 17 residues. For the CDR3, the DNA is TGTGCCAGCAGCTTCGGCAGGGGCCTATCCAGGGGGAATGAGCAGTTCTTC. It specifies CASSFGRGLSRGNEQFF.

This clonotype was observed once. The chain is built from TRBV29-1 and TRBJ1-1; TRBD1 is a possible D gene (5 bases). Germline V gives CDR1 SQVTM, CDR2 ANQGSEA. V shed 3 bases and J shed 7 bases, with 15 bases lying between them. The CDR3 covers 13 residues. The CDR3 DNA reads TGCAGCGTTGAGTTTAGCGGGGGGGTTGAAGCTTTCTTT. Translating gives CSVEFSGGVEAFF. The full variable domain, in which reference TRBV29-1 and TRBJ1-1 provide the parts outside the CDR3, is SAVISQKPSRDICQRGTSLTIQCQVDSQVTMMFWYRQQPGQSLTLIATANQGSEATYESGFVIDKFPISRPNLTFSTLTVSNMSPEDSSIYLCSVEFSGGVEAFFGQGTRLTVV.

The genes are TRBV12-3 or TRBV12-4 and TRBJ1-6; TRBD1 aligns across 8 bases. The CDR3 runs 14 residues. The ends lost 7 bases at V and 9 bases at J; junction bases unmatched: 8. The CDR3 DNA follows: TGTGCCAGCACCTATGACAGGGGTGGTTCACCCCTCCACTTT. This gives the protein CASTYDRGGSPLHF.

The genes are TRBV12-3 or TRBV12-4 and TRBJ2-1; 12 bases fit TRBD2. This CDR3 spans 16 amino acids. Unmatched junction bases numbered 3, after V lost 4 bases and J lost 2 bases. Here the CDR3 reads CASSSRTSGTYNEQFF. CDR3 bases: TGTGCCAGCAGTTCCAGGACTAGCGGGACCTACAATGAGCAGTTCTTC.

This chain joins TRBV3-1 and TRBJ2-3; D is perhaps TRBD2 (5 bases). The CDR3 covers 15 residues. Germline-derived CDR1 and CDR2 are LGHDT and YNNKEL (reference sequence). Trimming pared 1 base from V and 2 bases from J, leaving 10 bases between. The DNA of the CDR3 is TGTGCCAGCAGCCAAGTAACAGCGGACACAGATACGCAGTATTTT. Translation gives CASSQVTADTDTQYF.

This clonotype was detected only a few times. The chain carries TRBV2 and TRBJ2-2; 8 positions match TRBD1. J lost 2 bases, V lost 6 bases, and 5 bases had no gene match. The CDR3 covers 15 residues. Per the germline V gene, CDR1 is SNHLY and CDR2 is FYNNEI. This CDR3 is CASRGTGANTGELFF. The CDR3 DNA reads TGTGCCAGCAGGGGGACAGGTGCTAACACCGGGGAGCTGTTTTTT.

The chain carries TRBV6-2 or TRBV6-3 and TRBJ2-1; D possibly uses TRBD1 or TRBD2 (5 bases each). This CDR3 comprises 16 residues. Germline-derived CDR1 and CDR2 are MNHEY and SVGEGT. The CDR3 is CAVAMGPGRSYNEQFF. The CDR3 region has the DNA TGTGCTGTAGCGATGGGGCCGGGGCGCTCCTACAATGAGCAGTTCTTC.

This clonotype was detected only once. The chain carries TRBV11-2 and TRBJ1-1; D gene uncertain. The germline V gene has CDR1 SGHAT and CDR2 FQNNGV. CDR3 length: 14 amino acids. Trimming took 1 base from V and 0 from J, leaving 6 bases between them. The CDR3, as DNA: TGTGCCAGCAGCTTAGGAGTGGTGAACACTGAAGCTTTCTTT. Residues: CASSLGVVNTEAFF. Complete variable domain (other parts from reference TRBV11-2 and TRBJ1-1): EAGVAQSPRYKIIEKRQSVAFWCNPISGHATLYWYQQILGQGPKLLIQFQNNGVVDDSQLPKDRFSAERLKGVDSTLKIQPAKLEDSAVYLCASSLGVVNTEAFFGQGTRLTVV.

This chain connects TRBV20-1 to TRBJ2-1; 9 bases are a match to TRBD2. The CDR3 runs to 14 residues. With V trimmed by 7 bases and J by 9 bases, 13 bases remained unmatched. CDR1 DFQATT and CDR2 SNEGSKA come from the germline V gene (reference sequence). The CDR3 sequence is CSVRLAVGVSEQFF. The CDR3 DNA is TGCAGTGTGAGACTAGCGGTCGGGGTGAGTGAGCAGTTCTTC.

The rearrangement joins TRBV3-1 to TRBJ1-5; 9 nucleotides align to TRBD1. Germline CDR1 is LGHDT and CDR2 is YNNKEL (reference sequence). This CDR3 comprises 15 residues. V was clipped by 5 bases and J by 2 bases; unmatched bases: 4. In DNA, the CDR3 is TGTGCCAGCAGCTCACAGGGGGCTGGCAATCAGCCCCAGCATTTT. Residues: CASSSQGAGNQPQHF.

This chain links TRBV4-1 with TRBJ2-7; 10 positions agree with TRBD2. V was pared by 3 bases and J by 2 bases, with 13 bases of the junction left unmatched. CDR1 is MGHRA and CDR2 is YSYEKL in the germline V gene. The CDR3 is 18 amino acids. The CDR3 reads CASSHQVQREGWAYEQYF. CDR3 bases: TGCGCCAGCAGCCACCAAGTCCAGCGGGAGGGATGGGCCTACGAGCAGTACTTC.

This chain connects TRBV4-2 to TRBJ2-3; maybe TRBD2 (7 bases). Trimming removed 3 bases at V and 4 bases at J, with 14 bases between. This CDR3 has 15 residues. CDR1 and CDR2 (germline): LGHNA, YNFKEQ. CDR3 amino acids: CASSQGGAGSDTQYF. In DNA form, the CDR3 reads TGTGCCAGCAGCCAGGGGGGGGCGGGGTCAGATACGCAGTATTTT.

J is TRBJ2-2 and V is TRBV5-1; tentatively, D is TRBD2 (5 bases). The CDR3 consists of 15 residues. V lost 1 base, J lost 5 bases, and 12 bases lay in between. Germline assignment: CDR1 SGHRS and CDR2 YFSETQ. In DNA form, the CDR3 reads TGCGCCAGCAGCTTGTCCCCTAGCTCTACCGGGGAGCTGTTTTTT. Amino acid sequence: CASSLSPSSTGELFF.

The chain links TRBV6-1 to TRBJ2-3; 7 bases map to TRBD1. CDR1 is MNHNS, CDR2 SASEGT, per germline. The CDR3 spans 14 residues. V dropped 7 bases and J dropped 4; count of bases not matched to a gene: 8. CDR3 coding DNA: TGTGCCAGCACTATACAGGGGTCTGCAGATACGCAGTATTTT. Protein: CASTIQGSADTQYF.

This clonotype was recorded once. The rearrangement uses TRBV5-1 and TRBJ2-5; the match to TRBD2 covers 15 bases. Germline V gene data show CDR1 as SGHRS and CDR2 as YFSETQ. J lost 2 bases, V lost 4 bases, and 3 bases had no gene match. The CDR3 totals 16 residues. The CDR3 protein is CASSAGLAGGQETQYF. The CDR3 nucleotides read TGCGCCAGCAGCGCCGGACTAGCGGGGGGGCAAGAGACCCAGTACTTC.

The chain combines TRBV29-1 with TRBJ1-2; 7 positions match TRBD1. Trimming cost V 0 bases and J 4 bases; bases outside gene matches: 17. The germline V gene encodes CDR1 SQVTM and CDR2 ANQGSEA. This CDR3 spans 18 amino acids. The CDR3 loop is CSVEDHSLRAGGTYGYTF. CDR3 DNA: TGCAGCGTTGAAGATCATTCTCTACGGGCAGGGGGTACCTATGGCTACACCTTC.

The V gene is TRBV5-1, the J gene TRBJ2-3; TRBD2 aligns across 12 bases. This CDR3 has 17 amino acids. With 0 bases clipped from V and 6 bases from J, the junction kept 8 bases outside the gene matches. The V gene's germline CDR1 is SGHRS and CDR2 YFSETQ. The CDR3 spells CASSLATSGGPRDTQYF. CDR3 coding DNA: TGCGCCAGCAGCTTGGCGACTAGCGGGGGCCCTCGGGATACGCAGTATTTT.

This chain joins TRBV11-2 and TRBJ1-6, with 7 bases fitting TRBD1. The CDR3 contains 15 residues. The V and J ends lost 5 bases and 3 bases, in that order; junction bases with no gene match: 4. The germline V gene has CDR1 SGHAT and CDR2 FQNNGV. CDR3 amino acids: CASSRRGDYNSPLHF. CDR3 bases: TGTGCCAGCAGCCGCAGGGGGGACTATAATTCACCCCTCCACTTT.

Only a few counts were recorded for this clonotype. The rearrangement uses TRBV6-5 and TRBJ2-7, with D unresolved. Germline values: CDR1 MNHEY, CDR2 SVGAGI. The CDR3 loop spans 12 amino acids. V lost 6 bases to trimming and J lost 0 bases, with 6 bases between them. CDR3 nucleotide sequence: TGTGCCAGCAGGGGTGGCTCCTACGAGCAGTACTTC. This translates into CASRGGSYEQYF.

The chain joins TRBV19 to TRBJ2-1, with D possibly being TRBD1 (6 bases). V shed 6 bases and J shed 0 bases, with 12 bases lying between them. The germline gives CDR1 LNHDA, CDR2 SQIVND (reference sequence). CDR3 length: 15 residues. The CDR3 is CASSVDRSSYNEQFF. DNA of the CDR3: TGTGCCAGTAGCGTAGACAGGAGCTCCTACAATGAGCAGTTCTTC.

V usage is TRBV10-3 and J usage is TRBJ2-1, with TRBD1 as a possible D gene (5 bases). Trimming stripped 4 bases from V and 4 bases from J, with 14 bases between. This CDR3 region has 15 residues. Germline V gene sequence: CDR1 ENHRY, CDR2 SYGVKD. The chain's CDR3 is CAISGGLTGYNEQFF. The DNA of the CDR3 is TGTGCCATCAGTGGGGGCTTAACCGGGTACAATGAGCAGTTCTTC.

This clonotype was detected only once. The rearrangement links TRBV5-6 to TRBJ1-4; D ambiguous. Germline CDR1 SGHDT, CDR2 YYEEEE. Deletions cut 0 bases from V and 8 bases from J, with 14 bases between. The CDR3 has 15 amino acids. The CDR3: CASSLVSATKEKLFF. In DNA, the CDR3 is TGTGCCAGCAGCTTGGTATCCGCCACAAAGGAAAAACTGTTTTTT.

The V gene is TRBV10-3, the J gene TRBJ1-5; maybe TRBD1 (5 bases). This CDR3 comprises 16 residues. Between the trimmed V and J ends, which lost 7 bases and 6 bases, there was a span of 22 bases. Germline V gives CDR1 ENHRY, CDR2 SYGVKD. The CDR3 coding sequence is TGTGCCATCACCAAAACCGGGAATGGGGCAACTCAGCCCCAGCATTTT. It yields the protein CAITKTGNGATQPQHF.

This clonotype was recorded once. V usage is TRBV6-2 or TRBV6-3 and J usage is TRBJ2-7, with D perhaps given as TRBD1 or TRBD2 (5 bases each). The CDR3 totals 15 residues. Trimming shortened V by 6 bases and J by 1 base, and 16 bases separated the two germline ends. The germline V gene encodes CDR1 MNHEY and CDR2 SVGEGT. As DNA, the CDR3 is TGTGCCAGCAGACAGGAGGTGTTGGAATCCTACGAGCAGTACTTC. This codes for CASRQEVLESYEQYF.

In its sample, this clonotype was seen once. The chain combines TRBV20-1 with TRBJ2-3, with 14 positions matching TRBD2. The germline CDR1 and CDR2 sequences are DFQATT and SNEGSKA (reference sequence). The junction had 9 bases not matched to a gene; V was cut back by 6 bases and J by 1 base. This CDR3 contains 17 residues. The CDR3 is CSAQGLAGAPRTDTQYF. In DNA form, the CDR3 reads TGCAGTGCCCAGGGACTAGCGGGAGCCCCGCGCACAGATACGCAGTATTTT.